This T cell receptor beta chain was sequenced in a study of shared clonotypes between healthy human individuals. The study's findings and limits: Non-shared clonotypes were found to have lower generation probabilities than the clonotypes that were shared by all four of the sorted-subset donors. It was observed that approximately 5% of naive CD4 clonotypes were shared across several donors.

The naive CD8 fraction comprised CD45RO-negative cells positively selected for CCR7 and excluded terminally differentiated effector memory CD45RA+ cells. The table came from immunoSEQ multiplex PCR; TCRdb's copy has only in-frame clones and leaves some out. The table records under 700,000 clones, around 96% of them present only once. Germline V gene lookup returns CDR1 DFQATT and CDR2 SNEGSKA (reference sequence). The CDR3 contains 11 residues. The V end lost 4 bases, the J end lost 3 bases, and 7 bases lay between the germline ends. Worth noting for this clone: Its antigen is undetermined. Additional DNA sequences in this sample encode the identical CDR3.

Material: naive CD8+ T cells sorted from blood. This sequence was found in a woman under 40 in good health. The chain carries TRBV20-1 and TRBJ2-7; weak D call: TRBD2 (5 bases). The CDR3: CSAMGSYEQYF. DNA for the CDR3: TGCAGTGCTATGGGGAGCTACGAGCAGTACTTC.